This TCR beta chain was identified in a study of OX40 agonist ivuxolimab in advanced cancers. On the study more broadly: Subjects had a mean age of about 65 years, with a range of 23 to 79; more than 70% were male. Study-wide points: At 0.1 to 3.0 mg/kg, clonal expansion of CD4+ and CD8+ blood T cells had occurred by week 6. Averaging showed that CD8+ T cells had more expanded clones than CD4+ did.

Note on this clone: Antigen: not known.

Method: immunoSEQ multiplex PCR; TCRdb's copy keeps in-frame clones and lacks some. Seen here are some 42,000 clones, approximately 92% observed once, and the top ten hold approximately 4.6%. This CDR3 is built from 15 residues. The germline CDR1 and CDR2 sequences are SNHLY and FYNNEI. V was pared by 7 bases and J by 6 bases, with 11 bases of the junction left unmatched. The sequences come from CD4+ or CD8+ T cells sorted from blood, collected in a trial of the OX40 agonist ivuxolimab. V usage is TRBV2 and J usage is TRBJ2-7; 11 bases line up with TRBD2. This TCR derives from an adult with an advanced solid tumor such as melanoma, head and neck, liver or kidney cancer. The CDR3 reads CASTEGTSGWGEQYF. In DNA form, the CDR3 reads TGTGCCAGCACCGAAGGGACTAGCGGTTGGGGCGAGCAGTACTTC.